A single sample gave rise to the 16 T cell receptor beta chains below, sequenced in a study of blood T cell repertoires in COVID-19. Assay used: immunoSEQ multiplex PCR; TCRdb lists only in-frame clones, some missing. This sample yields 200,000 or so clones, of which 80% to 90% are seen a single time; 3.5% belongs to the top ten. Sequenced sample: PBMCs or T cells enriched from blood (not recorded which). The receptors come from a woman between 18 and 30 years old in a cohort exposed to, infected with or recovered from COVID-19 (not recorded which).

This sequence joins TRBV5-1 and TRBJ2-1; perhaps TRBD2 as D (6 bases). V was pared by 0 bases and J by 6 bases, with 19 bases between. CDR1 is SGHRS, CDR2 YFSETQ, per germline. This CDR3 contains 17 residues. CDR3 nucleotides: TGCGCCAGCAGCTTGGAGCGGTCATACTGGCGGGGCAATGAGCAGTTCTTC. Protein: CASSLERSYWRGNEQFF.

This chain connects TRBV19 to TRBJ2-4; TRBD1 aligns across 7 bases. Germline loops: CDR1 LNHDA, CDR2 SQIVND (reference sequence). J lost 7 bases, V lost 5 bases, and 11 bases had no gene match. The CDR3 runs to 15 residues. CDR3 bases: TGTGCCAGTAGTGTACGACAGGGAAGGGAGAACATTCAGTACTTC. Residues: CASSVRQGRENIQYF.

The genes are TRBV29-1 and TRBJ2-2, with 7 bases lining up with TRBD2. Germline loops: CDR1 SQVTM, CDR2 ANQGSEA. This CDR3 is built from 15 residues. J lost 6 bases, V lost 0 bases, and 7 bases had no gene match. The CDR3 is CSVEDGRVVAGELFF. The CDR3 nucleotides are TGCAGCGTTGAAGATGGGAGGGTGGTAGCCGGGGAGCTGTTTTTT.

The chain carries TRBV11-1 and TRBJ2-2; tentatively, D is TRBD1 (6 bases). The CDR3 sequence is 15 residues long. Trimming took off 3 bases at V and 1 base at J, with 9 bases between the two ends. The germline gives CDR1 SGHAT, CDR2 FQDESV (reference sequence). The CDR3 loop reads CASSFPQGNTGELFF. The CDR3 region has the DNA TGTGCCAGCAGCTTCCCACAGGGGAACACCGGGGAGCTGTTTTTT.

This sequence joins TRBV6-5 and TRBJ1-1; D is uncertain. Trimming pared 0 bases from V and 0 bases from J, leaving 8 bases between. This CDR3 has 15 amino acids. CDR1 and CDR2 from the germline V gene are MNHEY and SVGAGI. CDR3 nucleotides: TGTGCCAGCAGTTACTCTCCAGGCTTGAACACTGAAGCTTTCTTT. Translated, it gives CASSYSPGLNTEAFF.

The rearrangement links TRBV29-1 to TRBJ2-3, with 7 bases fitting TRBD2. Germline V CDR1 and CDR2: SQVTM, ANQGSEA. V lost 8 bases, J lost 0 bases, and 14 bases stayed unmatched. The CDR3 totals 16 residues. CDR3 in DNA: TGCAGCATGATTTGGCGGGAGAAAACTAGCACAGATACGCAGTATTTT. Protein sequence: CSMIWREKTSTDTQYF.

The chain recombines TRBV9 with TRBJ2-2; tentatively, D is TRBD1 (6 bases). V gave up 5 bases and J gave up 5 bases, with 10 bases separating them. The CDR3 spans 13 residues. The germline V gene has CDR1 SGDLS and CDR2 YYNGEE. The CDR3 DNA is TGTGCCAGCAGAACAGGGACGACCGGGGAGCTGTTTTTT. Its translation is CASRTGTTGELFF.

V is TRBV28 and J is TRBJ2-1, with TRBD2 as a possible D gene (5 bases). This CDR3 spans 17 amino acids. With 3 bases removed from V and 0 bases from J, the gap between germline ends came to 15 bases. Germline lookup yields CDR1 MDHEN and CDR2 SYDVKM. In DNA, the CDR3 is TGTGCCAGCAGTTTTCCCGCCCGGGGAAGCTCCTACAATGAGCAGTTCTTC. It codes for CASSFPARGSSYNEQFF.

The gene calls are TRBV6-5 and TRBJ2-7; D is possibly TRBD1 (5 bases). CDR1 MNHEY and CDR2 SVGAGI come from the germline V gene. This CDR3 has 12 amino acids. The V end was cut by 6 bases, the J end by 6 bases, with 12 bases between. The CDR3 coding sequence is TGTGCCAGCAGGAAAGGGGTCGCCGAGCAGTACTTC. Its protein is CASRKGVAEQYF.

CDR3 coding DNA: TGTGCCACCAGTGAAGGTGGAGGTATACCGCCCCAGCATTTT. Protein sequence: CATSEGGGIPPQHF. The chain links TRBV24-1 to TRBJ1-5; D gene ambiguous. The CDR3 has 14 residues. Germline V CDR1 and CDR2: KGHDR, SFDVKD. Between the trimmed V and J ends, which lost 4 bases and 9 bases, there was a span of 15 bases.

This clone was recorded a few times. The chain links TRBV15 to TRBJ1-2, with no clear D. CDR3 length: 14 residues. The V and J ends lost 0 bases and 8 bases respectively, with 13 bases between them. Germline CDR1 reads LNHNV; CDR2 reads YYDKDF (reference sequence). CDR3 loop: CATSREGGSLGYTF. In DNA, the CDR3 is TGTGCCACCAGCAGAGAAGGAGGGTCCTTAGGCTACACCTTC.

The CDR3 DNA reads as TGCGCCAGCAGCCAAGATAGGGAGGGGACGAATGAAAAACTGTTTTTT. It encodes CASSQDREGTNEKLFF. The rearrangement links TRBV4-1 to TRBJ1-4; possible D gene TRBD1, 5 bases. Trimming removed 0 bases at V and 5 bases at J, with 13 bases between. The CDR3 has 16 amino acids. Germline assignment: CDR1 MGHRA and CDR2 YSYEKL.

This chain joins TRBV7-3 and TRBJ2-5; 8 bases are a match to TRBD2. With 6 bases clipped from V and 1 base from J, the junction kept 7 bases outside the gene matches. Germline CDR1 SGHTA, CDR2 FQGTGA. The CDR3 is made up of 15 amino acids. CDR3 residues: CASSSGLGGQETQYF. The CDR3 DNA sequence: TGTGCCAGCAGTTCGGGACTAGGGGGCCAAGAGACCCAGTACTTC.

This clone was recorded once. The chain has TRBV4-1 and TRBJ1-2, with 7 bases identical to TRBD1. Germline V gives CDR1 MGHRA, CDR2 YSYEKL. The V gene end was trimmed by 2 bases and the J gene end by 3 bases; junction bases not matched to a gene: 15. CDR3 length: 18 residues. The CDR3 bases are TGCGCCAGCAGCCAACGGGGCATCACAGGGGTCATTGACTATGGCTACACCTTC. Translating gives CASSQRGITGVIDYGYTF.

The rearrangement links TRBV5-1 to TRBJ2-5, with no clear D. Trimming took 4 bases from V and 2 from J, leaving 6 bases between them. This CDR3 has 12 residues. Germline V gene data show CDR1 as SGHRS and CDR2 as YFSETQ. CDR3 bases: TGCGCCAGCAGCCACTCACAAGAGACCCAGTACTTC. Its protein product is CASSHSQETQYF. Supplemented by reference TRBV5-1 and TRBJ2-5, the full variable domain reads KAGVTQTPRYLIKTRGQQVTLSCSPISGHRSVSWYQQTPGQGLQFLFEYFSETQRNKGNFPGRFSGRQFSNSRSEMNVSTLELGDSALYLCASSHSQETQYFGPGTRLLVL.

The rearrangement uses TRBV7-2 and TRBJ2-5, with unresolved D. The CDR3 runs 13 residues. Germline V lookup: CDR1 SGHTA, CDR2 FQGNSA. V shed 5 bases and J shed 5 bases, with 12 bases lying between them. The CDR3 spells CASSPDMWETQYF. In DNA form, the CDR3 reads TGTGCCAGCAGCCCCGACATGTGGGAGACCCAGTACTTC. The variable domain in full, with the rest retrieved from reference TRBV7-2 and TRBJ2-5, is GAGVSQSPSNKVTEKGKDVELRCDPISGHTALYWYRQSLGQGLEFLIYFQGNSAPDKSGLPSDRFSAERTGGSVSTLTIQRTQQEDSAVYLCASSPDMWETQYFGPGTRLLVL.